What follows are 22 T cell receptor beta chains derived from one specimen sequenced in a study of T-cell reconstitution after alpha-beta-depleted transplantation in children. Preparing the TCRbeta library involved the use of unique molecular identifiers. From the PCR reads, TCRdb called clonotypes with MiXCR, one entry per CDR3 protein. The repertoire holds a few hundred thousand distinct CDR3 sequences, with around 15% as singletons. Source: PBMCs, mostly from graft donor cells, taken 360 days after TCRalphabeta/CD19-depleted stem cell transplant. These receptors originate from a boy under two years old who had a stem cell transplant for Wiskott-Aldrich syndrome, so the T cells may come from the graft donor.

This clonotype was observed a few times. This chain uses TRBV5-8 with TRBJ1-1; TRBD1 might be the D (5 bases). From germline, CDR1 is SGHTS and CDR2 YDEGEE. V was shortened by 1 base and J by 5 bases, with 12 bases between the two germline ends. The CDR3 is 14 amino acids. For the CDR3, the DNA is TGTGCCAGCAGCTTGTGGGGGTCGTTAACTGAAGCTTTCTTT. Amino acids: CASSLWGSLTEAFF.

This chain joins TRBV27 and TRBJ2-3, with D unresolved. V shed 2 bases and J shed 2 bases, with 8 bases lying between them. Germline V gene lookup returns CDR1 MNHEY and CDR2 SMNVEV (reference sequence). The CDR3 is 14 residues long. DNA for the CDR3: TGTGCCAGCAGTTTAGTAGAGTCCACAGATACGCAGTATTTT. The encoded protein is CASSLVESTDTQYF.

The chain carries TRBV11-2 and TRBJ2-7; TRBD1 or TRBD2 may be the D gene (5 bases each). Trimming stripped 2 bases from V and 3 bases from J, with 14 bases between. The length of the CDR3 is 15 residues. Germline V gives CDR1 SGHAT, CDR2 FQNNGV. The CDR3 loop is CASSLTWGSLYEQYF. In DNA form, the CDR3 reads TGTGCCAGCAGCTTAACATGGGGGAGTCTCTACGAGCAGTACTTC.

V gene TRBV5-6 combines with J gene TRBJ1-6; perhaps TRBD1 as D (5 bases). The V end was cut by 5 bases, the J end by 5 bases, with 11 bases between. Germline-derived CDR1 and CDR2 are SGHDT and YYEEEE. The CDR3 extends over 14 amino acids. CDR3 in amino acids: CASSPTENNSPLHF. The CDR3 coding sequence is TGTGCCAGCAGTCCGACAGAAAATAATTCACCCCTCCACTTT.

This clonotype has just a few counts. This rearrangement joins TRBV29-1 to TRBJ2-5, with D possibly TRBD2 on 6 matching bases. Germline V gene sequence: CDR1 SQVTM, CDR2 ANQGSEA. The V gene lost 3 bases and the J gene lost 0 bases, with 14 bases spanning the gap. CDR3 length: 15 residues. The CDR3 DNA reads TGCAGCGTTGATGGTTTGACTAGTAACCAAGAGACCCAGTACTTC. It encodes CSVDGLTSNQETQYF.

This clonotype has only a few counts. The chain's CDR3 is CASRPTGSGNYGYTF. As DNA, the CDR3 is TGTGCCAGCAGACCCACGGGGTCGGGGAACTATGGCTACACCTTC. This chain links TRBV12-3 or TRBV12-4 with TRBJ1-2, with D unresolved. Deletions cut 6 bases from V and 2 bases from J, with 16 bases between. CDR3 length equals 15 residues.

This clonotype was observed a few times. The chain carries TRBV20-1 and TRBJ2-1, with 12 bases identical to TRBD2. Germline V gene lookup returns CDR1 DFQATT and CDR2 SNEGSKA (reference sequence). After removal of 5 bases from V and 1 base from J, the junction contained 3 bases not matched to a gene. This CDR3 spans 15 amino acids. This CDR3 is CSAETSGRSYNEQFF. CDR3 DNA: TGCAGTGCTGAAACTAGCGGGAGGTCCTACAATGAGCAGTTCTTC.

This clonotype was detected once. J is TRBJ2-1 and V is TRBV28; TRBD1 aligns across 7 bases. CDR1 and CDR2 from the germline V gene are MDHEN and SYDVKM. This CDR3 comprises 14 residues. Trimming took 6 bases from V and 9 from J; bases not matched to a gene: 11. The CDR3 protein is CASRRQGLGGEQFF. The DNA of the CDR3 is TGTGCCAGCAGGCGACAGGGCTTAGGTGGTGAGCAGTTCTTC.

This clonotype showed up just a few times. The V call is TRBV15, the J call TRBJ2-1, with 8 bases that match TRBD2. From germline, CDR1 is LNHNV and CDR2 YYDKDF (reference sequence). V shed 5 bases and J 2 bases; nucleotides not matched to a gene: 5. The CDR3 runs 15 residues. CDR3 sequence (DNA): TGTGCCACCAGCCCGAGCGGGAGCGCCTACAATGAGCAGTTCTTC. It is translated as CATSPSGSAYNEQFF.

This clonotype was counted ten times or more. V and J are TRBV28 and TRBJ2-7; D ambiguous. CDR1 is MDHEN and CDR2 is SYDVKM in the germline V gene. V shed 6 bases and J shed 1 base, with 7 bases lying between them. The CDR3 is 12 residues long. Written as DNA, the CDR3 is TGTGCCAGCAGAAGCCGATCCTACGAGCAGTACTTC. This translates into CASRSRSYEQYF.

The gene calls are TRBV29-1 and TRBJ2-3, with 7 bases identical to TRBD1. Germline lookup yields CDR1 SQVTM and CDR2 ANQGSEA. Trimming removed 7 bases from V and 2 bases from J; junction bases left unmatched: 9. CDR3 length: 14 residues. This CDR3 reads CSAARTGTTDTQYF. As DNA, the CDR3 is TGCAGCGCCGCGAGGACAGGCACCACAGATACGCAGTATTTT.

This clonotype turned up a few times. The chain uses TRBV28 and TRBJ2-7; 7 positions agree with TRBD2. Unmatched junction bases numbered 8, after V lost 6 bases and J lost 0 bases. The V gene's germline CDR1 is MDHEN and CDR2 SYDVKM. This CDR3 contains 15 residues. CDR3 residues: CASSRRWDYSYEQYF. The CDR3 DNA follows: TGTGCCAGCAGCCGACGATGGGACTACTCCTACGAGCAGTACTTC.

This clonotype has more than one count but fewer than ten. This sequence joins TRBV29-1 and TRBJ1-1; maybe TRBD1 (5 bases). V shed 7 bases and J shed 6 bases, with 24 bases lying between them. Germline CDR1 SQVTM, CDR2 ANQGSEA. The CDR3 consists of 15 residues. The CDR3 reads CSATDRTDRGAEAFF. The CDR3 region has the DNA TGCAGCGCTACGGACCGCACAGACCGGGGCGCTGAAGCTTTCTTT.

This clonotype was picked up one time. This rearrangement joins TRBV12-3 or TRBV12-4 to TRBJ2-5, with TRBD2 identical over 11 bases. Trimming removed 1 base from V and 4 bases from J; junction bases left unmatched: 8. The CDR3 sequence is 17 residues long. Written as DNA, the CDR3 is TGTGCCAGCAGTTTAGTAGGGCTAGCGGGAGGACGAGAGACCCAGTACTTC. Amino acids: CASSLVGLAGGRETQYF.

This clonotype has just a few counts. The chain couples TRBV10-3 to TRBJ2-5; TRBD1 or TRBD2 may be the D gene (5 bases each). From germline, CDR1 is ENHRY and CDR2 SYGVKD. Trimming left V 3 bases short and J 5 bases short, with 16 bases between. This CDR3 has 15 residues. The CDR3 is CAISDRGPFRETQYF. In nucleotides, the CDR3 is TGTGCCATCAGTGATAGGGGACCCTTCCGGGAGACCCAGTACTTC.

The gene calls are TRBV19 and TRBJ2-7; 7 bases map to TRBD2. V was clipped by 5 bases and J by 3 bases; unmatched bases: 10. The CDR3 loop spans 15 amino acids. Germline-derived CDR1 and CDR2 are LNHDA and SQIVND (reference sequence). In DNA form, the CDR3 reads TGTGCCAGTAGTTCCGCTTTCGGGGGGTTCTACGAGCAGTACTTC. It encodes CASSSAFGGFYEQYF.

This rearrangement joins TRBV4-1 to TRBJ1-1; perhaps TRBD1 as D (5 bases). The germline gives CDR1 MGHRA, CDR2 YSYEKL. The CDR3 spans 15 residues. Trimming took off 4 bases at V and 1 base at J, with 13 bases between the two ends. The CDR3 region is CASSLTWGKNTEAFF. In nucleotides, the CDR3 is TGCGCCAGCAGCCTCACTTGGGGGAAGAACACTGAAGCTTTCTTT.

V is TRBV27 and J is TRBJ2-7; D tentatively reads TRBD1 or TRBD2 (7 bases each). CDR1 and CDR2 (germline): MNHEY, SMNVEV (reference sequence). Trimming cost V 4 bases and J 6 bases, with 16 bases left between them. This CDR3 contains 14 residues. CDR3 nucleotides: TGTGCCAGCAGTTCGACAGGGTCGGGGGGCGAGCAGTACTTC. Its protein is CASSSTGSGGEQYF.

This clonotype was recorded a few times. The J gene is TRBJ2-7, the V gene TRBV7-2; TRBD2 matches at 10 bases. Germline loops: CDR1 SGHTA, CDR2 FQGNSA. The CDR3 is made up of 18 amino acids. J gave up 2 bases and V 0 bases, and 10 bases lay outside the gene matches. The CDR3 is CASSLARTSLAGPYEQYF. DNA of the CDR3: TGTGCCAGCAGCTTAGCAAGGACCTCACTAGCGGGGCCCTACGAGCAGTACTTC.

The V gene is TRBV5-4, the J gene TRBJ1-4, with a possible D match to TRBD1 (5 bases). The CDR3 contains 15 residues. With 2 bases removed from V and 8 bases from J, the gap between germline ends came to 16 bases. The V gene's germline CDR1 is SGHNT and CDR2 YYREEE (reference sequence). In nucleotides, the CDR3 is TGTGCCAGCAGCTTCGGACGCAGGGTCGGAGAAAAACTGTTTTTT. Translated: CASSFGRRVGEKLFF.

The V call is TRBV29-1, the J call TRBJ2-3; possible D gene TRBD2, 5 bases. The CDR3 is 15 residues long. Germline V gives CDR1 SQVTM, CDR2 ANQGSEA. Between the trimmed V and J ends, which lost 4 bases and 2 bases, there was a span of 16 bases. The CDR3 coding sequence is TGCAGCGTTGCGGTGGGAAGCGGAGTCACAGATACGCAGTATTTT. This gives the protein CSVAVGSGVTDTQYF.

This clonotype was observed a few times. The J gene is TRBJ2-1, the V gene TRBV6-1; maybe TRBD1 (5 bases). V gave up 7 bases and J gave up 9 bases, with 31 bases separating them. The length of the CDR3 is 18 residues. Germline loops: CDR1 MNHNS, CDR2 SASEGT. CDR3 DNA: TGTGCCAGCAAAGGGGCAGGCGCGCTATCACAACCATGGGCTGAGCAGTTCTTC. Its translation is CASKGAGALSQPWAEQFF.